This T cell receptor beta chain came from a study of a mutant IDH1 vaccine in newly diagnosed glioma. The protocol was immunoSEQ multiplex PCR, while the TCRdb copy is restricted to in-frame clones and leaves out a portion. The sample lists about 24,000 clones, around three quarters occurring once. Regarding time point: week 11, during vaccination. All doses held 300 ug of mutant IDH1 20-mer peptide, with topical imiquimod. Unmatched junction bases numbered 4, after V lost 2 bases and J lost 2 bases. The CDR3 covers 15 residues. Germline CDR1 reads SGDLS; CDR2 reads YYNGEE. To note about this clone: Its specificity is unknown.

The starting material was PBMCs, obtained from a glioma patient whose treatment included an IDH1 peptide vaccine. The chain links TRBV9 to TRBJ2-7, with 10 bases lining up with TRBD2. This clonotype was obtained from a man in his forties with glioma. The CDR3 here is CASSVTSGATYEQYF. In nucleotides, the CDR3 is TGTGCCAGCAGCGTTACTAGCGGGGCAACCTACGAGCAGTACTTC. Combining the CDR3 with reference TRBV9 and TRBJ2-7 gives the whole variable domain DSGVTQTPKHLITATGQRVTLRCSPRSGDLSVYWYQQSLDQGLQFLIQYYNGEERAKGNILERFSAQQFPDLHSELNLSSLELGDSALYFCASSVTSGATYEQYFGPGTRLTVT.